A selection of T cell receptor beta chains follows, all from one sample in a study of PD-L1 blockade in urothelial cancer. Repertoires were generated with immunoSEQ multiplex PCR, while TCRdb's copy carries only in-frame clones and drops some. Here the sample spans more than 60,000 clones, approximately 91% being singletons. This sample comprised PBMCs, obtained around atezolizumab (anti-PD-L1) treatment. The receptors derive from a man aged 60-69 years with urothelial cancer. CDR3s include the opening cysteine and the closing phenylalanine or tryptophan. D genes are given only for firm matches. Clone size, where shown, is once, few, many, or a class for clones that have expanded.

J gene: TRBJ2-1
clone size: -
D gene: -
V gene: TRBV28
CDR3 protein: CASSFYAKRVDNEQFF
CDR3 DNA: TGTGCCAGCAGTTTTTATGCGAAGCGGGTCGACAATGAGCAGTTCTTC

J gene: TRBJ2-2
clone size: -
D gene: -
V gene: TRBV5-1
CDR3 protein: CASTSGTLNTGELFF
CDR3 DNA: TGCGCCAGCACGTCCGGGACACTTAACACCGGGGAGCTGTTTTTT

J gene: TRBJ2-3
clone size: -
D gene: TRBD2
V gene: TRBV30
CDR3 protein: CAWSGLAGGLTDTQYF
CDR3 DNA: TGTGCCTGGAGCGGGCTAGCGGGAGGGCTTACAGATACGCAGTATTTT

J gene: TRBJ2-5
clone size: -
D gene: TRBD2
V gene: TRBV9
CDR3 protein: CASSAGLAKETQYF
CDR3 DNA: TGTGCCAGCAGCGCGGGACTAGCGAAAGAGACCCAGTACTTC

J gene: TRBJ2-5
clone size: -
D gene: TRBD2
V gene: TRBV11-3
CDR3 protein: CASSLGGLRGGKETQYF
CDR3 DNA: TGTGCCAGCAGCTTGGGCGGCTTAAGGGGAGGGAAGGAGACCCAGTACTTC

J gene: TRBJ2-2
clone size: -
D gene: TRBD1
V gene: TRBV6-5
CDR3 protein: CATARTGEVTGELFF
CDR3 DNA: TGTGCCACCGCCCGGACAGGGGAGGTAACCGGGGAGCTGTTTTTT

J gene: TRBJ2-2
clone size: -
D gene: TRBD2
V gene: TRBV9
CDR3 protein: CASSSPSRGASGVTGELFF
CDR3 DNA: TGTGCCAGCAGCTCACCCTCCCGGGGGGCTAGCGGGGTCACCGGGGAGCTGTTTTTT

J gene: TRBJ2-3
clone size: -
D gene: TRBD2
V gene: TRBV7-2
CDR3 protein: CASSLEPSGGARRTDTQYF
CDR3 DNA: TGTGCCAGCAGCTTAGAACCTAGCGGGGGGGCCAGGCGGACAGATACGCAGTATTTT

J gene: TRBJ2-3
clone size: -
D gene: -
V gene: TRBV2
CDR3 protein: CASTLGAPRDTQYF
CDR3 DNA: TGTGCCAGCACCCTTGGGGCACCACGGGATACGCAGTATTTT

J gene: TRBJ2-7
clone size: -
D gene: TRBD1
V gene: TRBV5-8
CDR3 protein: CASSLEDRVFYEQYF
CDR3 DNA: TGTGCCAGCAGCTTGGAGGACAGGGTGTTCTACGAGCAGTACTTC

J gene: TRBJ1-1
clone size: -
D gene: -
V gene: TRBV7-3
CDR3 protein: CASSLKRDTEAFF
CDR3 DNA: TGTGCCAGCAGCTTAAAACGGGACACTGAAGCTTTCTTT

J gene: TRBJ2-7
clone size: -
D gene: TRBD2
V gene: TRBV19
CDR3 protein: CASSRSGGRAYEQYF
CDR3 DNA: TGTGCCAGTAGCAGAAGCGGGGGGAGGGCCTACGAGCAGTACTTC

J gene: TRBJ2-1
clone size: once
D gene: TRBD2
V gene: TRBV6-5
CDR3 protein: CASSYSGTINNEQFF
CDR3 DNA: TGTGCCAGCAGTTACTCCGGGACTATCAACAATGAGCAGTTCTTC

J gene: TRBJ2-1
clone size: -
D gene: -
V gene: TRBV10-1
CDR3 protein: CASSGAGAYNEQFF
CDR3 DNA: TGCGCCAGCAGTGGGGCAGGGGCCTACAATGAGCAGTTCTTC

J gene: TRBJ2-7
clone size: -
D gene: TRBD2
V gene: TRBV6-5
CDR3 protein: CASSSGLAGEQYF
CDR3 DNA: TGTGCCAGCAGCTCCGGACTAGCGGGGGAGCAGTACTTC

J gene: TRBJ2-5
clone size: -
D gene: TRBD2
V gene: TRBV27
CDR3 protein: CASGLAGGLGETQYF
CDR3 DNA: TGTGCCAGCGGACTAGCGGGAGGGCTTGGAGAGACCCAGTACTTC

J gene: TRBJ2-1
clone size: -
D gene: TRBD1
V gene: TRBV7-9
CDR3 protein: CASSLPGGSYNEQFF
CDR3 DNA: TGTGCCAGCAGCTTACCAGGGGGCTCCTACAATGAGCAGTTCTTC

J gene: TRBJ2-3
clone size: -
D gene: -
V gene: TRBV18
CDR3 protein: CASSPQEDSTDTQYF
CDR3 DNA: TGTGCCAGCTCACCTCAGGAAGATAGCACAGATACGCAGTATTTT